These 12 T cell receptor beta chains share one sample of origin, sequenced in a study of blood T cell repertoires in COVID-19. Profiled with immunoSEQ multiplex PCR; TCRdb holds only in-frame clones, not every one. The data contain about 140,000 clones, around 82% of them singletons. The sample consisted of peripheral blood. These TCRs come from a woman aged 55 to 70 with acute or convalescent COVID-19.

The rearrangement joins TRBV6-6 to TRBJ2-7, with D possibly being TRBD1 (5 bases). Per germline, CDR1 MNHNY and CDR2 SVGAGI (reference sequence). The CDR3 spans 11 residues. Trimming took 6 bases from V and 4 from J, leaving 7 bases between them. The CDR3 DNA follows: TGTGCCAGCAGCCGACAGTACGAGCAGTACTTC. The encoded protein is CASSRQYEQYF.

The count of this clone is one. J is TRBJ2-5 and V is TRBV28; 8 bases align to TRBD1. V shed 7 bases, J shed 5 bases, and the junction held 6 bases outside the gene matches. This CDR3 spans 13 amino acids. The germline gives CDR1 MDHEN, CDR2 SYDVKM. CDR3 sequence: CASNTGGFETQYF. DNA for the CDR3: TGTGCCAGCAATACAGGGGGATTCGAGACCCAGTACTTC.

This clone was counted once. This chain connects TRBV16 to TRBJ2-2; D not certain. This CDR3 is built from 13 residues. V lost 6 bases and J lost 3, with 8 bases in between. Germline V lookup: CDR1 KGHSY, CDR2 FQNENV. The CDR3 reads CASSRGYTGELFF. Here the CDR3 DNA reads TGTGCCAGCAGTCGCGGATACACCGGGGAGCTGTTTTTT.

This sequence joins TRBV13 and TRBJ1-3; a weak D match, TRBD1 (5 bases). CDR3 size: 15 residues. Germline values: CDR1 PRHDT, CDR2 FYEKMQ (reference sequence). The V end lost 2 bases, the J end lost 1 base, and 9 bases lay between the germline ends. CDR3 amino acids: CASSLRGGSGNTIYF. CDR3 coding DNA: TGTGCCAGCAGCTTAAGGGGCGGATCTGGAAACACCATATATTTT.

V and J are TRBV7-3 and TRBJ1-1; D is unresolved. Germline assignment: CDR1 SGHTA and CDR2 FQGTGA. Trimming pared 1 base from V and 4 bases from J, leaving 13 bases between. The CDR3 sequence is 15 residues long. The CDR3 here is CASSLNSGRGTEAFF. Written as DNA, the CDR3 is TGTGCCAGCAGCTTAAATTCTGGTAGAGGCACTGAAGCTTTCTTT.

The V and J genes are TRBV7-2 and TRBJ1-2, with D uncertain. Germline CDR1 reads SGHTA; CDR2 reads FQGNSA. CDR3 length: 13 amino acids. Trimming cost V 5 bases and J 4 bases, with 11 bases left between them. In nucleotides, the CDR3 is TGTGCCAGCAGCATAAATACAGCCTATGGCTACACCTTC. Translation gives CASSINTAYGYTF. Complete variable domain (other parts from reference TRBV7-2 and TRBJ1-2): GAGVSQSPSNKVTEKGKDVELRCDPISGHTALYWYRQSLGQGLEFLIYFQGNSAPDKSGLPSDRFSAERTGGSVSTLTIQRTQQEDSAVYLCASSINTAYGYTFGSGTRLTVV.

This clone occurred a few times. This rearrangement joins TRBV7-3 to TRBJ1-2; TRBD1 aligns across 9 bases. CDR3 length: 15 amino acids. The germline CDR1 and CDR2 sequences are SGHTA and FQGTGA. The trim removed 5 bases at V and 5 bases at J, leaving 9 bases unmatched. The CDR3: CASSPGGQGRYGYTF. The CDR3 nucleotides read TGTGCCAGCAGCCCGGGGGGACAGGGTCGTTATGGCTACACCTTC.

The DNA for the CDR3 is TGTGCCAGCAGCCCCAGGGAGGCGGCTGTCTATGGCTACACCTTC. As protein: CASSPREAAVYGYTF. J is TRBJ1-2 and V is TRBV2, with D possibly being TRBD1 (5 bases). Germline lookup yields CDR1 SNHLY and CDR2 FYNNEI. Trimming cost V 6 bases and J 4 bases, with 18 bases left between them. The CDR3 sequence is 15 residues long.

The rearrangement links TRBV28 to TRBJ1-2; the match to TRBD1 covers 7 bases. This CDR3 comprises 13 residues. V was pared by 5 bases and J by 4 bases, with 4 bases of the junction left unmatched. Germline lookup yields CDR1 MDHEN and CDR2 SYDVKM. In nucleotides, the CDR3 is TGTGCCAGCAGTATGACAGGGTCCTATGGCTACACCTTC. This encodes CASSMTGSYGYTF.

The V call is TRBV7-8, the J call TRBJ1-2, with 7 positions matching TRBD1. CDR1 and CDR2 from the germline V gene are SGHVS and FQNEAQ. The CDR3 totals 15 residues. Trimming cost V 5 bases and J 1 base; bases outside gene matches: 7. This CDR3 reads CASSRTGSSNYGYTF. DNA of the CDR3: TGTGCCAGCAGCCGGACAGGCTCGAGTAACTATGGCTACACCTTC.

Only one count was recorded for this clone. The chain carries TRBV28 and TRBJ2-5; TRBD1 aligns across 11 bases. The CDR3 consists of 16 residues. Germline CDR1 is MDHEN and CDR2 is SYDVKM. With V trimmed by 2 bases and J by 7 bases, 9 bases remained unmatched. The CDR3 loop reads CASSLNPGQGAVTQYF. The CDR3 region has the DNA TGTGCCAGCAGTTTAAACCCAGGACAGGGGGCAGTGACCCAGTACTTC.

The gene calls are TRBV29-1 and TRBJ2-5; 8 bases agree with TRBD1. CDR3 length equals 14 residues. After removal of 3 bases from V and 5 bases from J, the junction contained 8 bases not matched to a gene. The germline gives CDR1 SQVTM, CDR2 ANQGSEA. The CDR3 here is CSVDGAGGTETQYF. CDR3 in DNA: TGCAGCGTTGATGGGGCAGGGGGCACGGAGACCCAGTACTTC.